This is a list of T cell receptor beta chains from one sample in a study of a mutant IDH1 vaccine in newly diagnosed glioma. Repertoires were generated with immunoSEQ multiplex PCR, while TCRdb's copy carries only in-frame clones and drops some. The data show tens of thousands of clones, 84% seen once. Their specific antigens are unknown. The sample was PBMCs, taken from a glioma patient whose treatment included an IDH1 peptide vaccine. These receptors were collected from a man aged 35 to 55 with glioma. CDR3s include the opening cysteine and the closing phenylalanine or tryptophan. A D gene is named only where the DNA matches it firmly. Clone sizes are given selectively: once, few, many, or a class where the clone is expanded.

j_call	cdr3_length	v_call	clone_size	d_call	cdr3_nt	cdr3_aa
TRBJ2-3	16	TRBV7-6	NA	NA	TGTGCCAGCAGCTCCCCTAGGGACTCAAGGGCAGATACGCAGTATTTT	CASSSPRDSRADTQYF
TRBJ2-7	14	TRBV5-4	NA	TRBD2	TGTGCCAGCAGCCCGACCGGGACTATCTACGAGCAGTACTTC	CASSPTGTIYEQYF
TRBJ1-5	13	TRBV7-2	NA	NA	TGTGCCAGCTGGGGCGGGGGTGGTCAGCCCCAGCATTTT	CASWGGGGQPQHF
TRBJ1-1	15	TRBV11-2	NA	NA	TGTGCCAGCAGTGGGGGGGAGGGAATGAACACTGAAGCTTTCTTT	CASSGGEGMNTEAFF
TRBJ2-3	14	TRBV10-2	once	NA	TGCGCCAGCACGGCTGCGCTTAGCACAGATACGCAGTATTTT	CASTAALSTDTQYF
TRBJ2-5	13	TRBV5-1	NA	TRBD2	TGCGCCAGCAGCACCGGCGGGAGACAGACCCAGTACTTC	CASSTGGRQTQYF
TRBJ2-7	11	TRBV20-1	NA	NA	TGCAGTGCCGAAACTTTGGCGTTGAGGTACTTC	CSAETLALRYF
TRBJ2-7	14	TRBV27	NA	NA	TGTGCCAGCAGCCGGGGAGGGGGCATCTACGAGCAGTACTTC	CASSRGGGIYEQYF
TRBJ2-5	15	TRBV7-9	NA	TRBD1	TGTGCCAGCACTCTCGGACAGGGGAGAAAAGAGACCCAGTACTTC	CASTLGQGRKETQYF
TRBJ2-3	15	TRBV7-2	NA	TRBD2	TGTGCCAGCAGCTTAGGGCTAGCGGAAAAAGATACGCAGTATTTT	CASSLGLAEKDTQYF
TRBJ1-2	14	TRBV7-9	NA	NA	TGTGCCAGCAGCCTCTTACAGGGCACGGGTGGCTACACCTTC	CASSLLQGTGGYTF
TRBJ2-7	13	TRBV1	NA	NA	TGCACCAGCAGAAGGCGGGCACGGGACGAGCAGTACTTC	CTSRRRARDEQYF
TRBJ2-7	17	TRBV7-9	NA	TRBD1	TGTGCCAGCAGCTTAGTGTGGGGGACAGGGGGCTGGTACGAGCAGTACTTC	CASSLVWGTGGWYEQYF
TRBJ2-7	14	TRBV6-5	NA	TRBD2	TGTGCCAGCAGTACCGGGACTAGCGGCTACGAGCAGTACTTC	CASSTGTSGYEQYF
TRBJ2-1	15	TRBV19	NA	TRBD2	TGTGCCAGTAGTACAGCGGGAGGGGGGGAAAATGAGCAGTTCTTC	CASSTAGGGENEQFF
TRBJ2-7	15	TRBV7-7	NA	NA	TGTGCCAGCAGCTTAGGGGACGGGAGCTCCTACGAGCAGTACTTC	CASSLGDGSSYEQYF
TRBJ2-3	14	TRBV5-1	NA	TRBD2	TGCGCCAGCAGCTTGGGACTAGCCACAGATACGCAGTATTTT	CASSLGLATDTQYF
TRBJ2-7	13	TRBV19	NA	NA	TGTGCCAGTAGTCCGGGTCCTCCCTACGAGCAGTACTTC	CASSPGPPYEQYF
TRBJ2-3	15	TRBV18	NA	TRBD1	TGTGCCAGCTCACAGACAGGGGAACGCACAGATACGCAGTATTTT	CASSQTGERTDTQYF
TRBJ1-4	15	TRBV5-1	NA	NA	TGCGCCAGCAGCTTGGCCAGGACGACGAATGAAAAACTGTTTTTT	CASSLARTTNEKLFF
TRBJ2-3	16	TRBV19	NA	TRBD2	TGTGCCAGTACCCACGGGACTAGCGGTTCCACAGATACGCAGTATTTT	CASTHGTSGSTDTQYF
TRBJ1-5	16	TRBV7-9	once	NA	TGTGCCAGCAGCTTAGAGTTAGGCAGGGTAGGTCAGCCCCAGCATTTT	CASSLELGRVGQPQHF
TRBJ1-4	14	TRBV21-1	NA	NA	TGTGCCAGCAGCAATCCGGGACAGGGAAGGAAACTGTTTTTT	CASSNPGQGRKLFF